Sequencing of this T cell receptor (beta chain) was carried out in a study of T cell repertoires in cytomegalovirus infection. In the study overall: Both a matching HLA type and CMV infection were indicated by public TCR beta signatures. Study-wide results and limits: Totalled public TCR beta family frequency picked out people who carried CMV plus the relevant HLA. The response measured ex vivo was dominated by TCR beta clonotypes (HLA-C-restricted and CMV-specific).

V was shortened by 5 bases and J by 0 bases, with 17 bases between the two germline ends. The CDR3 covers 17 residues. Germline V gene data show CDR1 as MDHEN and CDR2 as SYDVKM. TCRdb redid the calling of the reads with MiXCR, one entry per CDR3 protein. The sample comprises around 350,000 distinct CDR3 sequences, around a sixth of which are singletons, and around 8.6% rests with the top ten. In this sample, this clonotype turned up a few times. Its target is not known. This TCR was recovered from a human donor in good health (CMV status not recorded). Some clones in this sample may be carry-over from other donors' samples. This chain connects TRBV28 to TRBJ2-1; the D is unclear. The sequenced sample was PBMCs. The CDR3 reads CASSTPSKGSSYNEQFF. The CDR3 DNA is TGTGCCAGCAGTACCCCAAGTAAGGGTAGCTCCTACAATGAGCAGTTCTTC.